This TCR beta chain was sequenced during a study of CD8 T cells in acute hepatitis C reinfection. Whole-study results and caveats: Preferential TRBV04 and TRBV06 usage appeared in all groups and was not explained by the naive pool. Follow-up repertoires were missing for chronically infected subjects. One of thirteen outcome-independent public clonotypes used V04-02/J02-02.

This clone showed up just a few times. Using immunoSEQ multiplex PCR, the repertoire was profiled, and TCRdb retains in-frame clones only, with some absent. The sample lists around 1,500 clones, nearly 50% occurring once. Time point indicated: acute HCV infection, within 168 days of estimated infection date. The hepatitis C virus-specific receptor repertoire was characterized directly ex vivo, with no prior expansion in culture. The CDR3 loop spans 15 amino acids. The J gene is TRBJ1-1, the V gene TRBV1; the D call of TRBD1 is as the table states it, not checked on the DNA. TRBV1 is a listed pseudogene. The specimen comprised HCV NS3-1073 tetramer-sorted CD8+ T cells from PBMCs, sampled during acute infection. This TCR came from a woman between 18 and 30 years old with chronic hepatitis C. The CDR3 protein is CTSSQDWQCNAEAFF. The CDR3 bases are TGCACCAGCAGCCAAGATTGGCAGTGCAATGCTGAAGCTTTCTTT.